The clone carrying this T cell receptor (beta chain) appeared once. The antigen is unknown. The protocol was immunoSEQ multiplex PCR, while the TCRdb copy is restricted to in-frame clones and leaves out a portion. The data show millions of clones, with roughly 96% seen just once and approximately 0.13% held by the top ten. This entry comes from a study of shared clonotypes between healthy human individuals. Study-wide context: Plates per donor: three CD4 naive, three CD4 memory, two CD8 naive, one CD8 memory.

Free of recent acute infections or vaccinations, the donors were healthy HIV-negative adults. Whole-study findings and limits: When compared with the clonotypes that were shared by all four sorted-subset donors, the non-shared clonotypes turned out to have lower generation probabilities. The low donor count limited represented genetic and exposure-history diversity.

Specimen: naive CD4+ T cells sorted from blood. As for subset: CD45RA+ positively selected. The receptor comes from a man aged 18 to 35 in good health.

CDR3 nucleotides: TGCGCCAGCAGCGTACTAGCGGGAGAGAGTGAGCAGTTCTTC. Translated: CASSVLAGESEQFF. The gene calls are TRBV5-1 and TRBJ2-1; 11 bases are shared with TRBD2. Losses at the gene ends were 4 bases for V and 9 bases for J; bases not matched to a gene: 6. The CDR3 has 14 residues. CDR1 is SGHRS and CDR2 is YFSETQ in the germline V gene.